These T cell receptor beta chains were read from a single sample in a study of PD-1 blockade in classical Hodgkin lymphoma. Only in-frame clones appear in the TCRdb table, and some are missing; sequencing was by immunoSEQ multiplex PCR. Of approximately 24,000 clones listed, approximately 77% are singletons. The specimen comprised peripheral blood mononuclear cells (PBMCs), sampled before the fourth cycle of nivolumab. These receptors all stem from a human donor with classical Hodgkin lymphoma. Both conserved end residues are part of each CDR3. A D gene is named only where the DNA matches it firmly. Where a row states a size, it is once, few, many or the class of an expanded clone; other rows omit it.

abundance	v_gene	d_gene	j_gene	CDR3nt	CDR3aa
NA	TRBV21-1	NA	TRBJ2-7	TGTGCCAGCAGCGCCCCCGTCGATTTAGGGAGGCCCGAGGACTACGAGCAGTACTTC	CASSAPVDLGRPEDYEQYF
NA	TRBV4-1	NA	TRBJ2-1	TGCGCCAGCAGCCAATGTCGGTGTCCCGAAGGCTTCGATGAGCAGTTCTTC	CASSQCRCPEGFDEQFF
once	TRBV18	TRBD2	TRBJ2-1	TGTGCCAGCTCAGTCGGACTAGCGGAGGGGAATGAGCAGTTCTTC	CASSVGLAEGNEQFF
few	TRBV7-9	TRBD1	TRBJ2-5	TGTGCCAGCAGCTTAACAACAGGGGCAGAGACCCAGTACTTC	CASSLTTGAETQYF
NA	TRBV5-6	NA	TRBJ2-5	TGTGCCAGCTCCATCGGGACACATCAAGAGACCCAGTACTTC	CASSIGTHQETQYF
NA	TRBV29-1	TRBD1	TRBJ1-5	TGCAGCGTTGATGCAGGGGGCCCCAATCAGCCCCAGCATTTT	CSVDAGGPNQPQHF
once	TRBV7-3	NA	TRBJ2-3	TGTGCCAGCAGTCCCGGACCGGGATGGACAGATACGCAGTATTTT	CASSPGPGWTDTQYF
once	TRBV6-1	NA	TRBJ2-4	TGTGCCAGCAGGGGTAGCCCGGGCGCCAAAAACATTCAGTACTTC	CASRGSPGAKNIQYF
NA	TRBV10-3	TRBD2	TRBJ2-5	TGTGCCACCGGCGGGACTAGCGGGCGGGAGACCCAGTACTTC	CATGGTSGRETQYF
NA	TRBV7-8	TRBD1	TRBJ1-2	TGTGCCAGCAGCTTAGCACGGGTGACAGGGCTGGCGAATGGCTACACCTTC	CASSLARVTGLANGYTF
NA	TRBV2	TRBD2	TRBJ2-1	TGTGCCAGCAGGGGGACTAGCGGGTACAATGAGCAGTTCTTC	CASRGTSGYNEQFF
few	TRBV27	TRBD1	TRBJ2-1	TGTGCCAGCAGTCCCAGACAGGGCTCCCTAATTGGGAATGAGCAGTTCTTC	CASSPRQGSLIGNEQFF
NA	TRBV2	NA	TRBJ2-3	TGTGCCAGCCTCTCTGGGAGCACAGATACGCAGTATTTT	CASLSGSTDTQYF
NA	TRBV5-1	TRBD2	TRBJ2-3	TGCGCCAGCAGCCCCCTGAGCGGGATCACAGATACGCAGTATTTT	CASSPLSGITDTQYF
NA	TRBV30	NA	TRBJ1-3	TGTGCCTGGACCCGTATTAAGATGATCTCTGGAAACACCATATATTTT	CAWTRIKMISGNTIYF
few	TRBV7-7	TRBD2	TRBJ2-2	TGTGCTAGCAGCTCTAGCGGGTTCCTCACCGGGGAGCTGTTTTTT	CASSSSGFLTGELFF
NA	TRBV30	NA	TRBJ1-5	TGTGCCTGGAGTGTAGATGCAGGGAGCAATCAGCCCCAGCATTTT	CAWSVDAGSNQPQHF
NA	TRBV28	TRBD1	TRBJ2-3	TGTGCCAGCAGTCCAGGGGGAGTCACAGATACGCAGTATTTT	CASSPGGVTDTQYF
NA	TRBV4-1	NA	TRBJ1-2	TGCGCCAGCAGCCAAGAGGGAAAATATGGCTACACCTTC	CASSQEGKYGYTF
once	TRBV19	NA	TRBJ2-7	TGTGCCAGTAGCGGCGAGGGGGTCTACGAGCAGTACTTC	CASSGEGVYEQYF
few	TRBV12-5	NA	TRBJ1-1	TGTGCTAGTGGTTTGGGGAATGCTTTCTTT	CASGLGNAFF
NA	TRBV5-1	NA	TRBJ1-2	TGCGCCAGCAGCTTGGACAGGAACTATGGCTACACCTTC	CASSLDRNYGYTF
NA	TRBV6-5	TRBD1	TRBJ1-4	TGTGCCAGCAGCTTCCGGGACAGGCAAAATGAAAAACTGTTTTTT	CASSFRDRQNEKLFF
NA	TRBV13	NA	TRBJ2-7	TGTGCCAGCAGCACGACAGTTGAACCGTACGAGCAGTACTTC	CASSTTVEPYEQYF
NA	TRBV30	NA	TRBJ2-1	TGTGCCTGGAGTCGCGTTTTGCAGTTCTTC	CAWSRVLQFF
NA	TRBV7-9	NA	TRBJ1-1	TGTGCCAGCAGCTTAGCTCGGGGCGGGGCCACTGAAGCTTTCTTT	CASSLARGGATEAFF
NA	TRBV5-6	NA	TRBJ1-1	TGTGCCAGCAGCTTGGGGTTGATCATGGAGTGGAACACTGAAGCTTTCTTT	CASSLGLIMEWNTEAFF
NA	TRBV29-1	TRBD1	TRBJ2-3	TGCAGCGTTATCAGACAGGGGCAAGGTGATACGCAGTATTTT	CSVIRQGQGDTQYF
NA	TRBV5-5	TRBD2	TRBJ2-7	TGTGCCAGCAGCTTTACGGGAGGGCCCGACGACGAGCAGTACTTC	CASSFTGGPDDEQYF
NA	TRBV13	NA	TRBJ2-1	TGTGCCAGCAGCTCCCGACCCCTACTAATTGACAATGAGCAGTTCTTC	CASSSRPLLIDNEQFF
NA	TRBV11-2	NA	TRBJ2-2	TGTGCCAGCAGCTTAGGTACCACTCGGGCCGGGGAGCTGTTTTTT	CASSLGTTRAGELFF
NA	TRBV6-6	NA	TRBJ2-1	TGTGCCACCTTTCAGCCCGGAGGAGGGTATGAGCAGTTCTTC	CATFQPGGGYEQFF
NA	TRBV18	NA	TRBJ2-2	TGTGCCAGCTCACCACGGGCAGGGGACACCGGGGAGCTGTTTTTT	CASSPRAGDTGELFF
NA	TRBV5-6	TRBD2	TRBJ2-7	TGTGCCAGCAGCTCAGGACTAGCGGGGTACGAGCAGTACTTC	CASSSGLAGYEQYF
NA	TRBV28	NA	TRBJ1-2	TGTGCCAGCAGTCCATGGCACGGATGGGATGGCTACACCTTC	CASSPWHGWDGYTF
once	TRBV9	NA	TRBJ2-4	TGTGCCAGCTCCTATGGACAGCTCAAAAACATTCAGTACTTC	CASSYGQLKNIQYF
NA	TRBV5-6	TRBD2	TRBJ2-3	TGTGCCAGCAGCCTAGCGGGGGGGACGCAGTATTTT	CASSLAGGTQYF
NA	TRBV6-1	TRBD2	TRBJ2-7	TGTGCCAGCAGCGTTTCGACTAGCGGGGGTTACGAGCAGTACTTC	CASSVSTSGGYEQYF
NA	TRBV4-1	TRBD2	TRBJ2-5	TGCGCCAGCAGCCAAGGGACAGCGGGGGGACCAGAGACCCAGTACTTC	CASSQGTAGGPETQYF
NA	TRBV27	NA	TRBJ2-7	TGTGCCAGCAGTTTCAGGGAATCCTACGAGCAGTACTTC	CASSFRESYEQYF
NA	TRBV2	NA	TRBJ2-1	TGTGCCAGCAGTGAATTTTTGGGGAGTGACTACAATGAGCAGTTCTTC	CASSEFLGSDYNEQFF
NA	TRBV7-6	NA	TRBJ1-1	TGTGCCAGCAGCTTAAGAGCACAGGCACCTCAAATGAACACTGAAGCTTTCTTT	CASSLRAQAPQMNTEAFF
NA	TRBV7-8	NA	TRBJ2-1	TGTGCCAGCAGCGGAACTGAGAGCTCCTACAATGAGCAGTTCTTC	CASSGTESSYNEQFF
NA	TRBV5-1	TRBD2	TRBJ2-2	TGCGCCAGCAGCTCGGTCCTAGCGGGAGACACCGGGGAGCTGTTTTTT	CASSSVLAGDTGELFF
NA	TRBV5-8	NA	TRBJ2-3	TGTGCCAGCAGCACCAGGCGGCAAGATACGCAGTATTTT	CASSTRRQDTQYF
NA	TRBV5-6	NA	TRBJ1-2	TGTGCCAGCAGCGAACCTGACAGGCCGGGCTACACCTTC	CASSEPDRPGYTF
NA	TRBV5-1	NA	TRBJ2-3	TGCGCCAGCGGAACAGGGATCTCAGATACGCAGTATTTT	CASGTGISDTQYF
NA	TRBV19	TRBD1	TRBJ1-2	TGTGCCAGTCACCCTACCGGGACAGGGGGATCCTATGGCTACACCTTC	CASHPTGTGGSYGYTF
NA	TRBV5-5	TRBD1	TRBJ2-7	TGTGCCAGCAGCTTGCCACAGGGGGCGATTGGCTACGAGCAGTACTTC	CASSLPQGAIGYEQYF
NA	TRBV29-1	NA	TRBJ1-3	TGCAGCGTCGCCGGATCTACCACTGGAAACACCATATATTTT	CSVAGSTTGNTIYF
NA	TRBV7-3	TRBD2	TRBJ2-7	TGTGCCAGCAGGGGGAAGCGGGGAACCTACGAGCAGTACTTC	CASRGKRGTYEQYF